The source of this TCR beta chain is a study of T-cell memory formation after mild COVID-19. Background on the study: TCR clusters mostly belonged to single donors. Study-wide results and limits: In pre-infection memory, a portion of responding clones appeared, which suggested that cross-reactive memory joined.

A remark on this clonotype: Antigen unknown.

TCR alpha and TCR beta cDNA libraries carrying sample barcodes and UMIs were produced by 5'RACE using constant-segment primers. Via MiXCR, TCRdb re-called the 5' RACE reads, giving one row per CDR3 protein. The sample has some 50,000 distinct CDR3 sequences; 9.5% to 15% are singletons. Deletions cut 6 bases from V and 10 bases from J, with 21 bases between. Germline CDR1 and CDR2: MNHEY and SVGAGI. The CDR3 is made up of 14 amino acids. Sequenced input: PBMCs or a T cell subset sorted from them (not recorded which). This rearrangement joins TRBV6-5 to TRBJ1-1, with D perhaps matching TRBD1 (6 bases). The clonotype originates from a young man who had mild COVID-19 (a few samples of this study predate the infection). Cell type and time point are not known. CDR3 in DNA: TGTGCCAGCAGCCCCGAGGGGGATGGGGCTGGAGCTTTCTTT. This sequence encodes CASSPEGDGAGAFF.